This T cell receptor beta chain stems from a study of cytomegalovirus exposure and HLA in healthy donors. Looked up from germline, CDR1 is PRHDT and CDR2 is FYEKMQ (reference sequence). The length of the CDR3 is 18 residues. V shed 4 bases, J shed 3 bases, and the junction held 14 bases outside the gene matches. Points on this clone: The target antigen is unknown.

Overall study findings and caveats: Per published reports, the classifier diagnosed cytomegalovirus status with high specificity and sensitivity. Within the data, a cluster of highly shared sequence variants was likely a sequencing artifact.

Researchers ran the PCR with 60 Vbeta and 13 Jbeta primers. Authors' data handling: As a later analysis found, there were 70 million to 100 million unique TCR beta chains, of which roughly 11 million were shared. The repertoire was sequenced with immunoSEQ multiplex PCR; TCRdb's copy has only in-frame clones and lacks some. The V and J calls and clone size were taken over from that table, and D and trimming were inferred from the DNA. This sample carries about 110,000 clones, 65% to 75% of them seen once, and the ten largest clones take around 4.2%. The sequencing sample was made of PBMCs. The clonotype comes from a woman aged 40 to 49 in good health and CMV-seropositive. The rearrangement uses TRBV13 and TRBJ2-1, with 8 bases matching TRBD2. The CDR3 nucleotides are TGTGCCAGCAGCTCCATGACTAGCGTAGGGGGGGTCTACAATGAGCAGTTCTTC. This translates into CASSSMTSVGGVYNEQFF. The entire variable domain, with the rest obtained from reference TRBV13 and TRBJ2-1, is as follows: AAGVIQSPRHLIKEKRETATLKCYPIPRHDTVYWYQQGPGQDPQFLISFYEKMQSDKGSIPDRFSAQQFSDYHSELNMSSLELGDSALYFCASSSMTSVGGVYNEQFFGPGTRLTVL.